These T cell receptor beta chains were read from a single sample in a study of T cells in Graves' hyperthyroidism and ophthalmopathy. TCRdb processed the multiplex PCR reads anew with MiXCR; each CDR3 protein has one entry. The table lists 150,000 to 200,000 distinct CDR3 sequences, roughly 10% of them singletons, with about 20% in the top ten. Sequencing used blood. The receptors shown here come from a woman between 18 and 29 years old with Graves' hyperthyroidism that later progressed to Graves' ophthalmopathy. Both conserved end residues are part of each CDR3. Fields, in order: D gene, V gene, J gene, CDR3 protein. A D gene is named only where the DNA matches it firmly.

NA	TRBV4-1	TRBJ2-7	CASSLSGTYEQYF
TRBD1	TRBV10-3	TRBJ2-7	CAISESVDRGRYEQYF
NA	TRBV7-3	TRBJ2-7	CASSLNQGLEQYF
TRBD1	TRBV11-2	TRBJ1-2	CASSPMDRNYGYTF
TRBD2	TRBV6-1	TRBJ2-3	CASPIGTSGSTDTQYF
NA	TRBV20-1	TRBJ2-1	CSASPEGLALLYNEQFF
NA	TRBV4-1	TRBJ2-5	CASSPRQKATGETQYF
NA	TRBV6-2/TRBV6-3	TRBJ1-1	CASSCGGAGTGAFF
NA	TRBV12-3/TRBV12-4	TRBJ2-1	CASSLKGSSYNEQFF
NA	TRBV11-2	TRBJ1-1	CASSLVGGARNTEAFF
NA	TRBV20-1	TRBJ1-5	CSASSEGIGNQPQHF
NA	TRBV19	TRBJ1-5	CASIEGMGNQPQHF
NA	TRBV11-1	TRBJ1-5	CASSQTFDQPQHF
NA	TRBV5-6	TRBJ2-3	CASSFGGTDTQYF
NA	TRBV12-3/TRBV12-4	TRBJ1-5	CASRQGLSNQPQHF
TRBD2	TRBV7-2	TRBJ2-7	CASSLARNGGANSYEQYF
TRBD1	TRBV6-1	TRBJ1-4	CASSCRTGSEKLFF
NA	TRBV6-1	TRBJ2-1	CASRGTGEQFF
NA	TRBV7-9	TRBJ2-1	CASSQSDHYNEQFF
TRBD2	TRBV20-1	TRBJ2-7	CSASPLAGGRLRLTVYEQYF